This is a list of T cell receptor beta chains from one sample in a study of shared clonotypes between healthy human individuals. Here immunoSEQ multiplex PCR was the method, and the copy in TCRdb shows in-frame clones only, minus some. The sample holds around 2.1 million clones; roughly 95% are singletons and the top ten take about 0.13%. Sequencing input: naive CD4+ T cells sorted from blood. The receptors come from a man between 18 and 29 years old in good health. Each CDR3 is given with its conserved first and last residue. Each record gives: J gene, V gene, clone size, D gene, CDR3 protein, CDR3 DNA. A D gene is named only where the DNA matches it firmly. The size of a clone is reported for some rows only, either as once, few or many, or as a class for expanded clones.

j_gene: TRBJ1-1
v_gene: TRBV9
abundance: NA
d_gene: NA
CDR3aa: CASSPHPGGVGTEAFF
CDR3nt: TGTGCCAGCAGCCCCCACCCGGGGGGGGTGGGCACTGAAGCTTTCTTT

j_gene: TRBJ2-3
v_gene: TRBV28
abundance: once
d_gene: NA
CDR3aa: CASSLPNPDTQYF
CDR3nt: TGTGCCAGCAGTTTACCGAACCCAGATACGCAGTATTTT

j_gene: TRBJ2-5
v_gene: TRBV4-2
abundance: NA
d_gene: TRBD1
CDR3aa: CASSRDRGQGETQYF
CDR3nt: TGTGCCAGCAGCCGTGACAGGGGGCAGGGGGAGACCCAGTACTTC

j_gene: TRBJ2-5
v_gene: TRBV7-2
abundance: NA
d_gene: TRBD1
CDR3aa: CASSSDRGMTQYF
CDR3nt: TGTGCCAGCAGCTCGGACAGGGGAATGACCCAGTACTTC

j_gene: TRBJ2-3
v_gene: TRBV9
abundance: NA
d_gene: NA
CDR3aa: CASSVGRERIIADTQYF
CDR3nt: TGTGCCAGCAGCGTAGGACGGGAGAGGATAATTGCAGATACGCAGTATTTT

j_gene: TRBJ2-7
v_gene: TRBV28
abundance: once
d_gene: TRBD2
CDR3aa: CATQLAGAYEQYF
CDR3nt: TGTGCCACACAACTAGCGGGGGCCTACGAGCAGTACTTC

j_gene: TRBJ2-1
v_gene: TRBV12-2
abundance: NA
d_gene: NA
CDR3aa: CASRLGGSGESSYNEQFF
CDR3nt: TGTGCAAGTCGCTTAGGCGGGTCTGGGGAGAGCTCCTACAATGAGCAGTTCTTC

j_gene: TRBJ1-2
v_gene: TRBV10-3
abundance: NA
d_gene: NA
CDR3aa: CAIRLGDWQGINDSPSNYGYTF
CDR3nt: TGTGCCATCAGGCTAGGGGACTGGCAGGGGATAAATGATAGCCCCTCTAACTATGGCTACACCTTC

j_gene: TRBJ1-1
v_gene: TRBV19
abundance: NA
d_gene: TRBD1
CDR3aa: CASSIRDRAAWGAFF
CDR3nt: TGTGCCAGTAGTATCCGGGACAGGGCGGCATGGGGAGCTTTCTTT

j_gene: TRBJ2-3
v_gene: TRBV4-1
abundance: once
d_gene: TRBD2
CDR3aa: CASSQLAGTADTQYF
CDR3nt: TGCGCCAGCAGCCAACTAGCGGGAACCGCAGATACGCAGTATTTT

j_gene: TRBJ1-6
v_gene: TRBV25-1
abundance: NA
d_gene: NA
CDR3aa: CASSEYLAGRSPLHF
CDR3nt: TGTGCCAGCAGTGAATATTTGGCAGGGCGATCACCCCTCCACTTT

j_gene: TRBJ2-3
v_gene: TRBV7-8
abundance: NA
d_gene: NA
CDR3aa: CASSHKTRARSDTQYF
CDR3nt: TGTGCCAGCAGTCATAAGACTAGGGCACGCTCAGATACGCAGTATTTT

j_gene: TRBJ1-6
v_gene: TRBV11-2
abundance: NA
d_gene: NA
CDR3aa: CASSLNAYNSPLHF
CDR3nt: TGTGCCAGCAGCTTAAACGCCTATAATTCACCCCTCCACTTT

j_gene: TRBJ2-1
v_gene: TRBV7-9
abundance: NA
d_gene: NA
CDR3aa: CASSFTQEQFF
CDR3nt: TGTGCCAGCAGCTTTACTCAGGAGCAGTTCTTC

j_gene: TRBJ1-2
v_gene: TRBV7-2
abundance: NA
d_gene: TRBD1
CDR3aa: CASSLQGARGYTF
CDR3nt: TGTGCCAGCAGCTTACAGGGGGCGCGGGGCTACACCTTC

j_gene: TRBJ1-1
v_gene: TRBV2
abundance: NA
d_gene: NA
CDR3aa: CASNPGLTNTEAFF
CDR3nt: TGTGCCAGCAACCCAGGCCTTACGAACACTGAAGCTTTCTTT

j_gene: TRBJ2-5
v_gene: TRBV5-4
abundance: NA
d_gene: TRBD2
CDR3aa: CASSLQLAGVETQYF
CDR3nt: TGTGCCAGCAGCTTGCAACTAGCGGGGGTAGAGACCCAGTACTTC

j_gene: TRBJ2-5
v_gene: TRBV5-4
abundance: NA
d_gene: TRBD2
CDR3aa: CASSLIGAGGQETQYF
CDR3nt: TGTGCCAGCAGCTTGATTGGAGCGGGGGGACAAGAGACCCAGTACTTC

j_gene: TRBJ2-7
v_gene: TRBV7-2
abundance: NA
d_gene: NA
CDR3aa: CASSLGPDFYEQYF
CDR3nt: TGTGCCAGCAGCTTGGGACCAGACTTCTACGAGCAGTACTTC

j_gene: TRBJ2-1
v_gene: TRBV30
abundance: NA
d_gene: TRBD2
CDR3aa: CAWSVLAGRGWLF
CDR3nt: TGTGCCTGGAGTGTACTAGCCGGGAGGGGCTGGCTCTTC

j_gene: TRBJ1-1
v_gene: TRBV6-1
abundance: NA
d_gene: TRBD1
CDR3aa: CASSDQGAMNTEAFF
CDR3nt: TGTGCCAGCAGTGACCAGGGGGCTATGAACACTGAAGCTTTCTTT